The present TCR beta chain was sequenced within a study of blood T cell repertoires in COVID-19. The CDR3 consists of 15 residues. Germline values: CDR1 SGDLS, CDR2 YYNGEE. With 1 base clipped from V and 3 bases from J, the junction kept 6 bases outside the gene matches. Method: immunoSEQ multiplex PCR; TCRdb's copy keeps in-frame clones and lacks some. The table shows approximately 45,000 clones, with about 85% occurring only once. Sequencing was performed on peripheral blood. This sequence originates from a human donor in a cohort sampled during active COVID-19. The chain combines TRBV9 with TRBJ2-5, with TRBD2 identical over 7 bases. This CDR3 reads CASSVSLAEKETQYF. CDR3 nucleotides: TGTGCCAGCAGCGTATCTCTAGCGGAAAAAGAGACCCAGTACTTC.